This is a list of T cell receptor beta chains from one sample in a study of CD8+ T cells in alopecia areata. The repertoire was sequenced with immunoSEQ multiplex PCR; TCRdb's copy has only in-frame clones and lacks some. This table holds some 210,000 clones, 66% found once. The material was CD4+ T cells sorted from blood, obtained at approximately week 42, from a patient treated with tofacitinib. Receptors were obtained from a human donor with alopecia areata. CDR3s include the opening cysteine and the closing phenylalanine or tryptophan. Fields, in order: V gene, J gene, D gene, clone size, CDR3 protein, CDR3 DNA. A D gene is named only where the DNA matches it firmly. Expanded clones are given a class, and other clones once, few, many or no size at all.

>TRBV30|TRBJ1-1|-|-
CAGHLLRTVSYIHTEAFF
TGTGCCGGACACCTACTAAGGACAGTGTCTTATATTCACACTGAAGCTTTCTTT
>TRBV11-3|TRBJ2-6|-|-
CASSLDSGANVLTF
TGTGCCAGCAGCTTGGATTCTGGGGCCAACGTCCTGACTTTC
>TRBV29-1|TRBJ1-5|-|-
CSVLDVGNQPQHF
TGCAGCGTTCTAGACGTAGGCAATCAGCCCCAGCATTTT
>TRBV27|TRBJ2-3|TRBD2|-
CASSQRGGGLAGPPDTQYF
TGTGCCAGCAGTCAACGGGGGGGTGGACTAGCGGGGCCCCCCGATACGCAGTATTTT
>TRBV29-1|TRBJ1-1|TRBD1|-
CSVEHRQGPEAFF
TGCAGCGTTGAACATCGACAGGGGCCTGAAGCTTTCTTT
>TRBV4-2|TRBJ2-1|-|once
CASSLVAANEQFF
TGTGCCAGCAGCCTGGTAGCGGCCAATGAGCAGTTCTTC
>TRBV7-9|TRBJ1-1|TRBD1|-
CASSLDWDQGDSAFF
TGTGCCAGCAGCTTAGATTGGGACCAGGGGGATTCGGCTTTCTTT
>TRBV7-2|TRBJ1-4|-|-
CASSLVVFEKLFF
TGTGCCAGCAGCTTAGTTGTATTTGAAAAACTGTTTTTT
>TRBV11-2|TRBJ2-2|-|-
CASSLEWGVTGELFF
TGTGCCAGCAGCTTAGAGTGGGGGGTGACCGGGGAGCTGTTTTTT
>TRBV7-2|TRBJ2-7|-|-
CASSFGLSYEQYF
TGTGCCAGCAGCTTTGGACTAAGCTACGAGCAGTACTTC
>TRBV27|TRBJ2-5|TRBD1|-
CASRLTGGETQYF
TGTGCCAGCAGACTGACAGGGGGAGAGACCCAGTACTTC
>TRBV29-1|TRBJ1-1|-|few
CSLRLDTEAFF
TGCAGCCTTCGGCTGGACACTGAAGCTTTCTTT
>TRBV19|TRBJ2-7|TRBD1|-
CASSPGQFIYEQYF
TGTGCCAGTAGCCCGGGACAGTTCATCTACGAGCAGTACTTC
>TRBV7-9|TRBJ1-5|-|-
CASSLTGGGNQPQHF
TGTGCCAGCAGCTTAACTGGGGGCGGGAATCAGCCCCAGCATTTT
>TRBV7-9|TRBJ1-5|-|-
CASSPGTILNQPQHF
TGTGCCAGCAGCCCTGGGACAATTTTGAATCAGCCCCAGCATTTT